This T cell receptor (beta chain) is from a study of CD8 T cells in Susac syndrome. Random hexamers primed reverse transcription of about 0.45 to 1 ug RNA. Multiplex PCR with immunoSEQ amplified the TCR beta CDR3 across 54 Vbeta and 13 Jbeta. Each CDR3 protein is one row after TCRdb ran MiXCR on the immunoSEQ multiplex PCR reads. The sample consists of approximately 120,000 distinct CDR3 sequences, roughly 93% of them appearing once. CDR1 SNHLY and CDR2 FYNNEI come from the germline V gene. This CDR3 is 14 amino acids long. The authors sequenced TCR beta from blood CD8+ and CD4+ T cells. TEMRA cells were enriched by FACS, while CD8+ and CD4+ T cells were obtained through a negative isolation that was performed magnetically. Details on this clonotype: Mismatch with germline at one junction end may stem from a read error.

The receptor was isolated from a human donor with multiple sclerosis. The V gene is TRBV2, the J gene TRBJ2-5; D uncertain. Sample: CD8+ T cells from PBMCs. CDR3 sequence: CASSEGREQETQYF. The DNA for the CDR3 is TGTGCCAGCAGCGAAGGACGTGAGCAAGAGACCCAGTACTTC.